A selection of T cell receptor beta chains follows, all from one sample in a study of OX40 agonist ivuxolimab in advanced cancers. TCRdb's table, derived via immunoSEQ multiplex PCR, lists solely in-frame clones and lacks some. The data hold over 35,000 clones, with around 83% observed a single time. This specimen was CD4+ or CD8+ T cells sorted from blood, taken in a trial of the OX40 agonist ivuxolimab. The source is an adult with an advanced solid tumor such as melanoma, head and neck, liver or kidney cancer. The CDR3 runs from the conserved cysteine through the conserved F or W.

TRBV5-6	TRBJ1-1	CASSNGRFLATEAFF
TRBV5-1	TRBJ1-5	CASSIRRNQPQHF
TRBV4-2	TRBJ1-2	CASSQITGDYGYTF
TRBV7-8	TRBJ2-4	CASSSEGVGDIQYF
TRBV6-1	TRBJ1-6	CASSEYPSLNSPLHF
TRBV7-6	TRBJ2-5	CASSPRPAAQETQYF
TRBV5-5	TRBJ2-1	CASSLGVNANNEQFF
TRBV6-5	TRBJ1-2	CASSYQGGSGGYTF
TRBV19	TRBJ1-2	CASSLGTGGVGYTF
TRBV9	TRBJ1-6	CASSVGSAGAYNSPLHF
TRBV5-4	TRBJ2-3	CASSWVGSDTQYF
TRBV7-3	TRBJ1-4	CASDAEKLFF
TRBV6-5	TRBJ1-2	CASSYGTGDYGYTF
TRBV9	TRBJ2-2	CASSARDLGTGELFF